These T cell receptor beta chains were read from a single sample in a study of blood T cell repertoires in COVID-19. The assay was immunoSEQ multiplex PCR, and TCRdb's table has in-frame clones only and misses some. The data hold about 160,000 clones, with around 85% observed a single time. The source material was peripheral blood. Source of these receptors: a man of 80 years or more with COVID-19, enrolled during active disease. Both conserved end residues are part of each CDR3. Each record gives: D gene, clone size, J gene, V gene, CDR3 length, CDR3 protein, CDR3 DNA. A D gene is named only where the DNA matches it firmly. Rows give clone size only sometimes, using once, few, many, or a class for an expanded clone.

D: TRBD1; size: .; J: TRBJ1-3; V: TRBV9; length: 15; CDR3: CASSVDRGSGNTIYF; DNA: TGTGCCAGCAGCGTGGACAGGGGCTCTGGAAACACCATATATTTT
D: TRBD1; size: .; J: TRBJ2-7; V: TRBV11-2; length: 14; CDR3: CASSFSDRGWEQYF; DNA: TGTGCCAGCAGCTTTTCCGACAGGGGCTGGGAGCAGTACTTC
D: TRBD1; size: few; J: TRBJ1-6; V: TRBV29-1; length: 12; CDR3: CSVGDSNSPLHF; DNA: TGCAGCGTGGGGGACAGTAATTCACCCCTCCACTTT
D: TRBD1; size: .; J: TRBJ1-1; V: TRBV9; length: 17; CDR3: CASSAKGAGRMDTEAFF; DNA: TGTGCCAGCAGCGCAAAGGGGGCGGGACGGATGGACACTGAAGCTTTCTTT
D: TRBD1; size: .; J: TRBJ2-7; V: TRBV12-3/TRBV12-4; length: 11; CDR3: CASRGQGAEYF; DNA: TGTGCCAGCAGGGGGCAGGGGGCTGAGTACTTC
D: TRBD1; size: .; J: TRBJ1-2; V: TRBV6-1; length: 17; CDR3: CASSEEIGGTGAYGYTF; DNA: TGTGCCAGCAGTGAAGAAATAGGCGGGACAGGGGCGTATGGCTACACCTTC
D: .; size: .; J: TRBJ2-3; V: TRBV2; length: 14; CDR3: CASSERQGKDTQYF; DNA: TGTGCCAGCAGTGAAAGGCAGGGAAAAGATACGCAGTATTTT
D: .; size: .; J: TRBJ1-2; V: TRBV7-2; length: 13; CDR3: CASSLGQYYGYTF; DNA: TGTGCCAGCAGCCTAGGACAATATTATGGCTACACCTTC
D: TRBD1; size: .; J: TRBJ2-2; V: TRBV19; length: 13; CDR3: CATEGQHTGELFF; DNA: TGTGCCACCGAGGGACAGCACACCGGGGAGCTGTTTTTT
D: .; size: .; J: TRBJ1-2; V: TRBV11-2; length: 13; CDR3: CASSLGPNYGYTF; DNA: TGTGCCAGCAGCTTAGGGCCTAACTATGGCTACACCTTC
D: .; size: .; J: TRBJ1-3; V: TRBV25-1; length: 16; CDR3: CASSEYPGTSGNTIYF; DNA: TGTGCCAGCAGTGAATATCCGGGTACCTCTGGAAACACCATATATTTT
D: .; size: once; J: TRBJ1-1; V: TRBV15; length: 15; CDR3: CATSREMEGWTEAFF; DNA: TGTGCCACCAGCAGAGAGATGGAGGGTTGGACTGAAGCTTTCTTT
D: TRBD2; size: once; J: TRBJ2-5; V: TRBV10-3; length: 16; CDR3: CAISESTSGDQETQYF; DNA: TGTGCCATCAGTGAGTCGACTAGCGGGGATCAAGAGACCCAGTACTTC
D: .; size: .; J: TRBJ2-3; V: TRBV7-8; length: 16; CDR3: CASSLAGHPGADTQYF; DNA: TGTGCCAGCAGCTTAGCGGGGCACCCAGGGGCAGATACGCAGTATTTT
D: TRBD1; size: .; J: TRBJ1-5; V: TRBV7-8; length: 14; CDR3: CASSLGQFNQPQHF; DNA: TGTGCCAGCAGCTTGGGACAGTTCAATCAGCCCCAGCATTTT
D: TRBD1; size: once; J: TRBJ1-6; V: TRBV4-2; length: 16; CDR3: CASSRGQGIQNSPLHF; DNA: TGTGCCAGCAGCAGGGGACAGGGGATTCAGAATTCACCCCTCCACTTT
D: .; size: .; J: TRBJ2-7; V: TRBV11-2; length: 14; CDR3: CASSLERVSYEQYF; DNA: TGTGCCAGCAGCTTAGAGCGGGTCTCCTACGAGCAGTACTTC
D: TRBD1; size: .; J: TRBJ1-2; V: TRBV4-3; length: 18; CDR3: CASSQVPGQGHRHYGHTF; DNA: TGCGCCAGCAGCCAAGTGCCGGGACAGGGACACAGACATTATGGCCACACCTTC
D: TRBD2; size: .; J: TRBJ2-7; V: TRBV18; length: 13; CDR3: CASSRAGGNEQYF; DNA: TGTGCCAGCTCACGCGCCGGGGGGAACGAGCAGTACTTC
D: TRBD1; size: .; J: TRBJ1-1; V: TRBV4-1; length: 17; CDR3: CASSPLGGQGINTEAFF; DNA: TGCGCCAGCAGCCCTCTGGGGGGACAGGGCATTAACACTGAAGCTTTCTTT
D: .; size: .; J: TRBJ1-3; V: TRBV11-2; length: 14; CDR3: CASSLDNTGNTIYF; DNA: TGTGCCAGCAGCTTAGATAACACTGGAAACACCATATATTTT
D: TRBD2; size: few; J: TRBJ2-3; V: TRBV5-1; length: 16; CDR3: CASSLRLAGPTDTQYF; DNA: TGCGCCAGCAGCCTCCGACTAGCGGGGCCAACAGATACGCAGTATTTT
D: TRBD2; size: once; J: TRBJ2-7; V: TRBV7-3; length: 19; CDR3: CASSPIRSLAGIISYEQYF; DNA: TGTGCCAGCAGCCCCATAAGGTCCTTAGCGGGCATTATCTCCTACGAGCAGTACTTC
D: .; size: few; J: TRBJ1-1; V: TRBV7-2; length: 13; CDR3: CASSPDANTEAFF; DNA: TGTGCCAGCAGCCCAGATGCGAACACTGAAGCTTTCTTT
D: TRBD1; size: .; J: TRBJ1-1; V: TRBV2; length: 14; CDR3: CASRARTGGLGAFF; DNA: TGTGCCAGCAGAGCACGGACAGGGGGTCTTGGGGCTTTCTTT
D: .; size: .; J: TRBJ1-1; V: TRBV6-2/TRBV6-3; length: 16; CDR3: CASSYSAGGVGTEAFF; DNA: TGTGCCAGCAGTTACTCGGCGGGCGGGGTCGGCACTGAAGCTTTCTTT
D: TRBD1; size: once; J: TRBJ1-4; V: TRBV6-7; length: 14; CDR3: CASSPPDRVEKLFF; DNA: TGTGCCAGCAGTCCCCCGGACAGGGTTGAAAAACTGTTTTTT
D: TRBD2; size: .; J: TRBJ2-2; V: TRBV7-6; length: 18; CDR3: CASSQSTSGGTNTGELFF; DNA: TGTGCCAGCAGCCAATCGACTAGCGGGGGGACGAACACCGGGGAGCTGTTTTTT
D: .; size: .; J: TRBJ2-1; V: TRBV24-1; length: 15; CDR3: CATSDGALGGNEQFF; DNA: TGTGCCACCAGTGATGGAGCCTTAGGTGGAAATGAGCAGTTCTTC
D: TRBD1; size: .; J: TRBJ1-2; V: TRBV19; length: 14; CDR3: CASSSTGGASGYTF; DNA: TGTGCCAGTAGTTCGACAGGGGGCGCCTCTGGCTACACCTTC
D: .; size: .; J: TRBJ2-7; V: TRBV11-2; length: 11; CDR3: CASAGSDEQYF; DNA: TGTGCCAGCGCGGGGTCTGACGAGCAGTACTTC
D: TRBD1; size: .; J: TRBJ1-2; V: TRBV11-2; length: 14; CDR3: CASSLRTGSYGYTF; DNA: TGTGCCAGCAGCTTGCGGACAGGGAGCTATGGCTACACCTTC
D: TRBD1; size: once; J: TRBJ1-2; V: TRBV6-4; length: 17; CDR3: CASSDEDRGWRGYGYTF; DNA: TGTGCCAGCAGTGACGAAGACAGGGGCTGGAGGGGCTATGGCTACACCTTC
D: .; size: .; J: TRBJ1-2; V: TRBV29-1; length: 13; CDR3: CSVESGVDYGYTF; DNA: TGCAGCGTTGAGTCAGGGGTCGACTATGGCTACACCTTC
D: .; size: .; J: TRBJ2-6; V: TRBV2; length: 13; CDR3: CASSLSGANVLTF; DNA: TGTGCCAGCAGCCTTTCTGGGGCCAACGTCCTGACTTTC
D: .; size: .; J: TRBJ1-6; V: TRBV6-5; length: 15; CDR3: CASNPQGTYNSPLHF; DNA: TGTGCCAGCAACCCACAGGGAACCTATAATTCACCCCTCCACTTT
D: .; size: .; J: TRBJ1-3; V: TRBV5-4; length: 12; CDR3: CASSLAGNTIYF; DNA: TGTGCCAGCAGCTTGGCGGGAAACACCATATATTTT
D: TRBD1; size: once; J: TRBJ2-7; V: TRBV7-3; length: 14; CDR3: CASSLTIQGNEQYF; DNA: TGTGCCAGCAGCCTTACAATACAGGGGAACGAGCAGTACTTC
D: .; size: .; J: TRBJ1-1; V: TRBV10-3; length: 12; CDR3: CAIRNGNTEAFF; DNA: TGTGCCATCAGGAACGGGAACACTGAAGCTTTCTTT
D: TRBD2; size: .; J: TRBJ2-3; V: TRBV24-1; length: 16; CDR3: CATSALGGGLSGTQYF; DNA: TGTGCCACCAGTGCCTTGGGGGGGGGTCTCTCGGGTACGCAGTATTTT
D: TRBD2; size: .; J: TRBJ2-7; V: TRBV27; length: 14; CDR3: CASSLKRGGYEQYF; DNA: TGTGCCAGCAGTTTGAAGCGGGGGGGCTACGAGCAGTACTTC
D: .; size: .; J: TRBJ2-7; V: TRBV19; length: 14; CDR3: CASSPRPGAYEQYF; DNA: TGTGCCAGTAGTCCCCGACCGGGAGCCTACGAGCAGTACTTC
D: .; size: .; J: TRBJ1-1; V: TRBV4-3; length: 13; CDR3: CASSQPGNSEAFF; DNA: TGCGCCAGCAGCCAACCAGGGAACAGTGAAGCTTTCTTT
D: .; size: .; J: TRBJ2-2; V: TRBV2; length: 14; CDR3: CASSAQGNTGELFF; DNA: TGTGCCAGCAGTGCCCAGGGGAACACCGGGGAGCTGTTTTTT
D: .; size: .; J: TRBJ1-2; V: TRBV18; length: 13; CDR3: CASSLDLNYGYTF; DNA: TGTGCCAGCTCACTGGACTTAAACTATGGCTACACCTTC
D: .; size: .; J: TRBJ1-5; V: TRBV5-4; length: 12; CDR3: CASSYSNQPQHF; DNA: TGTGCCAGCAGTTATAGCAATCAGCCCCAGCATTTT
D: .; size: .; J: TRBJ1-5; V: TRBV7-2; length: 15; CDR3: CASSLNGGGGQPQHF; DNA: TGTGCCAGCAGCTTAAATGGGGGGGGAGGCCAGCCCCAGCATTTT
D: .; size: .; J: TRBJ2-2; V: TRBV7-9; length: 16; CDR3: CASSFGGSANTGELFF; DNA: TGTGCCAGCAGCTTTGGGGGCAGCGCGAACACCGGGGAGCTGTTTTTT
D: .; size: .; J: TRBJ1-6; V: TRBV7-3; length: 13; CDR3: CASSLTSNSPLHF; DNA: TGTGCCAGCAGCCTTACAAGTAATTCACCCCTCCACTTT